The 2 T cell receptor beta chains reported below all come from one sample, sequenced in a study of T cell repertoires in cytomegalovirus infection. Via MiXCR, TCRdb re-called the reads, giving one row per CDR3 protein. In the table there are about 740,000 distinct CDR3 sequences, 35% of which are singletons. The sequencing input was PBMCs. The receptors here all came from a human donor in good health (CMV status not recorded). Some clones in this sample may be carry-over from other donors' samples.

The chain couples TRBV14 to TRBJ1-3; TRBD1 aligns across 8 bases. Germline V lookup: CDR1 SGHDN, CDR2 FVKESK. J was trimmed by 4 bases and V by 4 bases; bases with no gene match: 9. The CDR3 is 16 residues long. The CDR3 nucleotides read TGTGCCAGCAGCCTCCTGACAGGGGAAAGAGGAAACACCATATATTTT. It encodes CASSLLTGERGNTIYF.

Concerning this clonotype itself: The CDR3 end shows no conserved phenylalanine or tryptophan, and so a read error is likely. The chain couples TRBV5-1 to TRBJ2-1, with a tentative D call TRBD2 (5 bases). Deletions cut 0 bases from V and 6 bases from J, with 7 bases between. Germline V gene lookup returns CDR1 SGHRS and CDR2 YFSETQ. The CDR3 loop spans 13 amino acids. The CDR3 nucleotides are TGCGCCAGCAGCTTGGGTCGGGGCAATGAGCAGTTCTTA. Residues: CASSLGRGNEQFL.